One and the same sample provided the 13 T cell receptor beta chains below, sequenced in a study of identical twins. TCRdb passed the 5' RACE reads through MiXCR, listing each CDR3 protein once. The sample contains 650,000 to 800,000 distinct CDR3 sequences, 8.5% to 9% of which appear only once. This sample also appeared in a second study, on yellow fever vaccine responses in identical twins.

The sequenced material came from PBMCs. The receptors stem from a woman between 18 and 29 years old in good health.

The V and J genes are TRBV7-3 and TRBJ2-2; no reliable D call. The V end lost 3 bases, the J end lost 6 bases, and 5 bases lay between the germline ends. This CDR3 is built from 12 residues. Germline V CDR1 and CDR2: SGHTA, FQGTGA. As DNA, the CDR3 is TGTGCCAGCAGCTTGTGGGCCGGGGAGCTGTTTTTT. This gives the protein CASSLWAGELFF. The variable domain in full, completed from reference TRBV7-3 and TRBJ2-2, reads GAGVSQTPSNKVTEKGKYVELRCDPISGHTALYWYRQSLGQGPEFLIYFQGTGAADDSGLPNDRFFAVRPEGSVSTLKIQRTERGDSAVYLCASSLWAGELFFGEGSRLTVL.

This clonotype was seen only a few times. CDR3 residues: CASSFLVQETQYF. The CDR3 nucleotides read TGTGCCAGCAGTTTTTTGGTGCAAGAGACCCAGTACTTC. J is TRBJ2-5 and V is TRBV12-3 or TRBV12-4; D unclear. Trimming took off 3 bases at V and 2 bases at J, with 7 bases between the two ends. This CDR3 spans 13 amino acids.

This rearrangement joins TRBV7-2 to TRBJ2-4; the match to TRBD1 covers 8 bases. The CDR3 runs 14 residues. Germline V CDR1 and CDR2: SGHTA, FQGNSA. J was trimmed by 8 bases and V by 3 bases; bases with no gene match: 6. The CDR3 DNA follows: TGTGCCAGCAGCTTCGACAGGGGAAGTGACATTCAGTACTTC. Translating it yields CASSFDRGSDIQYF.

This clonotype was observed a handful of times. The rearrangement joins TRBV6-2 or TRBV6-3 to TRBJ2-1; perhaps TRBD2 as D (7 bases). V was pared by 4 bases and J by 8 bases, with 24 bases between. CDR1 is MNHEY, CDR2 SVGEGT, per germline. This CDR3 has 17 residues. In DNA, the CDR3 is TGTGCCAGCAGTTCTACCGGGCTTTGGGGGGGGCTAGATGAGCAGTTCTTC. This sequence encodes CASSSTGLWGGLDEQFF.

The chain couples TRBV18 to TRBJ2-7; 12 nucleotides agree with TRBD1. Germline trimming cut 3 bases from V and 7 bases from J; bases unmatched to any gene: 19. The CDR3 extends over 19 amino acids. Germline V gives CDR1 KGHSH, CDR2 LQKENI. For the CDR3, the DNA is TGTGCCAGCTCACCCGCCGGGACAGGGGGCCTGATTTCCTACGGAGAGCAGTACTTC. Translation gives CASSPAGTGGLISYGEQYF.

This clonotype showed up just a few times. This chain uses TRBV30 with TRBJ2-7, with 7 bases matching TRBD1. This CDR3 region has 12 residues. After removal of 7 bases from V and 2 bases from J, the junction contained 5 bases not matched to a gene. The germline V gene encodes CDR1 GTSNPN and CDR2 SVGIG (reference sequence). The CDR3 bases are TGTGCCTACCGGGACAGAGCCTACGAGCAGTACTTC. Its translation is CAYRDRAYEQYF.

J is TRBJ1-2 and V is TRBV30; D call uncertain. The CDR3 is made up of 12 amino acids. CDR1 GTSNPN and CDR2 SVGIG come from the germline V gene (reference sequence). Trimming shortened V by 7 bases and J by 3 bases, and 12 bases separated the two germline ends. The CDR3 protein is CASEYLDYGYTF. In DNA, the CDR3 is TGTGCCTCGGAATATCTCGACTATGGCTACACCTTC.

This clonotype appeared many times. V gene TRBV5-1 combines with J gene TRBJ2-7; D uncertain. Germline V gene lookup returns CDR1 SGHRS and CDR2 YFSETQ. V gave up 0 bases and J gave up 4 bases, with 11 bases separating them. This CDR3 is 14 amino acids long. This CDR3 is CASSLGVDLYEQYF. The CDR3 DNA follows: TGCGCCAGCAGCTTGGGCGTCGACTTATACGAGCAGTACTTC.

This clonotype was detected a few times. This chain uses TRBV12-5 with TRBJ1-5; D gene uncertain. Looked up from germline, CDR1 is LGHNT and CDR2 is FRNRAP. This CDR3 has 15 amino acids. The V gene lost 2 bases and the J gene lost 2 bases, with 10 bases spanning the gap. CDR3 loop: CASGLMDPGNQPQHF. The CDR3 DNA reads TGTGCTAGTGGTTTGATGGACCCAGGCAATCAGCCCCAGCATTTT.

The chain employs TRBV30 and TRBJ2-3; TRBD2 matches at 7 bases. CDR1 GTSNPN and CDR2 SVGIG come from the germline V gene (reference sequence). The CDR3 sequence is 13 residues long. V trimming: 8 bases; J trimming: 4 bases; junction bases outside the gene matches: 9. The CDR3 protein is CALGGGMADTQYF. The CDR3, as DNA: TGTGCCCTTGGGGGGGGGATGGCAGATACGCAGTATTTT.

The chain links TRBV6-2 or TRBV6-3 to TRBJ2-5; no firm D call. The V end was cut by 6 bases, the J end by 4 bases, with 15 bases between. From germline, CDR1 is MNHEY and CDR2 SVGEGT. The CDR3 covers 14 residues. In DNA, the CDR3 is TGTGCCAGCAGACCCACCGGCCGTGGAGAGACCCAGTACTTC. Translating gives CASRPTGRGETQYF.

The chain uses TRBV11-2 and TRBJ2-5, with TRBD1 matching 7 bases. Losses at the gene ends were 1 base for V and 5 bases for J; bases not matched to a gene: 7. The length of the CDR3 is 15 residues. Germline V gene sequence: CDR1 SGHAT, CDR2 FQNNGV. CDR3 coding DNA: TGTGCCAGCAGCTTAGTGTTACAGGGGTCGGAGACCCAGTACTTC. Translated, it gives CASSLVLQGSETQYF. The variable domain in full, completed from reference TRBV11-2 and TRBJ2-5, reads EAGVAQSPRYKIIEKRQSVAFWCNPISGHATLYWYQQILGQGPKLLIQFQNNGVVDDSQLPKDRFSAERLKGVDSTLKIQPAKLEDSAVYLCASSLVLQGSETQYFGPGTRLLVL.

The rearrangement uses TRBV6-5 and TRBJ2-2; D uncertain. Germline CDR1 MNHEY, CDR2 SVGAGI. CDR3 length: 14 amino acids. With 4 bases removed from V and 1 base from J, the gap between germline ends came to 7 bases. CDR3 sequence (DNA): TGTGCCAGCAGTTCTTTTTTGAACACCGGGGAGCTGTTTTTT. Its protein product is CASSSFLNTGELFF.